This T cell receptor beta chain originates from a study of shared clonotypes between healthy human individuals. Germline CDR1 is SSHAT and CDR2 is FNYEAQ (reference sequence). CDR3 length: 16 amino acids. The method was immunoSEQ multiplex PCR; TCRdb's version includes in-frame clones alone and lacks a portion of them. The sample has more than 2 million clones, 90% to 95% seen once; the top ten hold 0.1% to 0.15%. As for this clone: Sequence at one end of the junction differs from germline and may be a read error.

The source material was naive CD4+ T cells sorted from blood. Subset indicated: CD45RA+ positively selected. The chain links TRBV7-7 to TRBJ2-1; D is ambiguous. The source is a man younger than 30 in good health. The CDR3: CASSSRLSKEYNEQFF. The CDR3 DNA reads TGTGCTAGCAGCTCTAGACTCTCTAAGGAATACAATGAGCAGTTCTTC.